The rows below give T cell receptor beta chains drawn from one sample of a study of T cell responses to AZD1222 COVID-19 vaccine. The table came from immunoSEQ multiplex PCR; TCRdb's copy has only in-frame clones and leaves some out. Of about 88,000 clones listed, about 92% are singletons. The sample was peripheral blood, taken on day 0 of AZD1222 vaccination. The receptors stem from an adult in good health. The conserved cysteine and the conserved F or W are not part of the CDR3 here. The order of the fields is J gene, CDR3 length, V gene, clone size, CDR3 protein. Clone size is shown for a subset of rows, as once, few, many or a class of expanded clone.

TRBJ1-4 | 12 | TRBV24-1 | - | ATSGGGPNEKLF
TRBJ2-1 | 14 | TRBV11-1 | - | ASSPRSAGGSDEQF
TRBJ2-7 | 13 | TRBV4-1 | - | ASSQGQGLDMEQY
TRBJ2-2 | 13 | TRBV9 | - | ASSGGLAGSGELF
TRBJ1-2 | 10 | TRBV12-3/TRBV12-4 | - | ASSRDWGRYT
TRBJ2-3 | 11 | TRBV5-1 | - | ASSFWGRDSQY
TRBJ2-1 | 13 | TRBV6-5 | - | ASSHFGVGRNEQF
TRBJ2-7 | 11 | TRBV5-1 | - | ASSWGPTYEQY
TRBJ1-6 | 12 | TRBV25-1 | - | ASSEGSGDSPLH
TRBJ2-1 | 11 | TRBV3-1/TRBV3-2 | - | ASSLWTYNEQF
TRBJ1-6 | 10 | TRBV2 | - | ASRGGGWRLH
TRBJ1-1 | 10 | TRBV7-8 | - | ASSLFGTEAF
TRBJ2-1 | 12 | TRBV5-1 | - | ASGTSGIFDEQF
TRBJ2-7 | 13 | TRBV6-1 | once | ASSEALASPYEQY
TRBJ2-1 | 14 | TRBV4-1 | - | ASSLEARTQYNEQF
TRBJ2-1 | 19 | TRBV19 | - | ASSIPQARTSGRWAYNEQF
TRBJ1-5 | 11 | TRBV27 | - | ASSAQGRQPQH
TRBJ2-1 | 13 | TRBV19 | - | ASRLDIGGYNEQF
TRBJ2-3 | 11 | TRBV6-5 | - | ASRLPSTDTQY
TRBJ2-7 | 13 | TRBV19 | - | ASSTTSGLGHEQY
TRBJ2-7 | 12 | TRBV27 | - | APEISGGFGEQY
TRBJ2-3 | 13 | TRBV28 | - | ASRGLAGLVGTQY
TRBJ1-4 | 16 | TRBV4-1 | - | ASSQDLFVGPTNEKLF
TRBJ2-1 | 8 | TRBV29-1 | once | SVDFNEQF
TRBJ2-7 | 13 | TRBV28 | - | ASSYFWPDTYEQY
TRBJ1-1 | 10 | TRBV28 | - | ASTTRFKTAF
TRBJ1-1 | 11 | TRBV27 | - | ASSLKVNTEAF
TRBJ1-4 | 11 | TRBV7-3 | - | ASSTATNEKLF
TRBJ1-1 | 12 | TRBV7-2 | - | ASSSRALNTEAF
TRBJ1-1 | 11 | TRBV15 | - | VTEGAGNTEAF
TRBJ2-7 | 13 | TRBV7-9 | - | ASSSGDRGPDEQY
TRBJ1-2 | 14 | TRBV27 | once | ASSLSPGQGAEGYT